This record concerns one T cell receptor beta chain sequence. What it binds is unknown. The CDR3 length is 15 residues. CDR1 SNHLY and CDR2 FYNNEI come from the germline V gene. Trimming took 0 bases from V and 2 from J, leaving 10 bases between them. The sample is drawn from a study of shared clonotypes between healthy human individuals. Profiled with immunoSEQ multiplex PCR; TCRdb holds only in-frame clones, not every one. Among about 2.4 million clones listed, more than 80% were seen once. The study, taken as a whole, reports: It was the few donors that limited the genetic and exposure-history diversity represented. Donor clonotype sharing was expected to depend on sequencing depth. Clonotypes that were shared across a handful of donors made up 4% to 6% of naive CD4 clonotypes.

The sequence came from a man aged 18 to 30 in good health. The rearrangement joins TRBV2 to TRBJ1-2, with D possibly TRBD1 on 5 matching bases. Sequences were obtained from naive CD4+ T cells sorted from blood. The sample's subset: CD45RA+ positively selected. The CDR3 DNA follows: TGTGCCAGCAGTGAAGCGCGCCAGGGAAACTATGGCTACACCTTC. Translation: CASSEARQGNYGYTF.